This note documents a single T cell receptor (beta chain) sequence. Its specificity is unknown. This specimen belongs to a study of cytomegalovirus exposure and HLA in healthy donors. Profiled with immunoSEQ multiplex PCR; TCRdb holds only in-frame clones, not every one. This repertoire shows more than 140,000 clones, 85% to 90% found once; its top ten account for 2.5% to 4%. CDR1 and CDR2 (germline): MNHNS, SASEGT. The CDR3 spans 14 residues. V lost 5 bases to trimming and J lost 8 bases, with 15 bases between them. General study findings and limits: Cytomegalovirus status, reportedly, was diagnosed with high specificity and sensitivity by the classifier. The authors listed around 150 TCR beta chains as cytomegalovirus-associated.

The validation cohort, a group of under 150 subjects, included the donors and was separate from the approximately 670-subject first cohort. Sequenced material: PBMCs. The chain couples TRBV6-1 to TRBJ1-4, with a possible D match to TRBD1 (6 bases). The source of this sequence is a woman under 30 in good health and CMV-seropositive. CDR3: CASSQSTGGEKLFF. For the CDR3, the DNA is TGTGCCAGCAGTCAATCGACGGGGGGCGAAAAACTGTTTTTT.